Listed below are T cell receptor beta chains from one sample, sequenced in a study of blood T cell repertoires in COVID-19. The protocol was immunoSEQ multiplex PCR, while the TCRdb copy is restricted to in-frame clones and leaves out a portion. This sample has approximately 84,000 clones, with around 90% found just once. Sequencing input: peripheral blood. Receptors were obtained from a human donor with active COVID-19. The donor label of this sample is uncertain. CDR3s include the opening cysteine and the closing phenylalanine or tryptophan. The order of the fields is clone size, D gene, V gene, J gene, CDR3 protein, CDR3 DNA. A D gene is named only where the DNA matches it firmly. Size values are once, few and many counts, or a class for expanded clones, and some rows have none.

.	.	TRBV5-1	TRBJ2-7	CASSKDSTSYEQYF	TGCGCCAGCAGCAAGGACAGCACGAGCTACGAGCAGTACTTC
.	TRBD1	TRBV9	TRBJ1-1	CASSERQGSTEAFF	TGTGCCAGCAGCGAACGACAGGGGAGCACTGAAGCTTTCTTT
.	TRBD1	TRBV13	TRBJ2-5	CASSWTGVDLATQYF	TGTGCCAGCAGCTGGACAGGGGTGGACCTAGCGACCCAGTACTTC
.	.	TRBV19	TRBJ2-1	CAAAAAGGGGEQFF	TGTGCAGCGGCCGCGGCTGGGGGGGGCGGTGAGCAGTTCTTC
.	.	TRBV9	TRBJ2-5	CASSAQETQYF	TGTGCCAGCAGCGCTCAAGAGACCCAGTACTTC
.	.	TRBV6-6	TRBJ1-2	CASRPPGLSNNYGYTF	TGTGCCAGCAGGCCCCCGGGACTCTCCAATAACTATGGCTACACCTTC
.	.	TRBV6-2/TRBV6-3	TRBJ2-7	CASSPGSISYEQYF	TGTGCCAGCAGTCCCGGGTCAATCTCCTACGAGCAGTACTTC
.	TRBD2	TRBV5-1	TRBJ2-1	CASSLWPSGGAKNEQFF	TGCGCCAGCAGCTTGTGGCCTAGCGGGGGGGCAAAGAATGAGCAGTTCTTC
.	.	TRBV18	TRBJ1-1	CASSPGGTNVEAFF	TGTGCCAGCTCACCAGGGGGCACGAACGTAGAAGCTTTCTTT
.	.	TRBV11-2	TRBJ2-7	CASSLKVTEGGAYEQYF	TGTGCCAGCAGCTTAAAAGTGACGGAGGGCGGCGCCTACGAGCAGTACTTC
.	.	TRBV6-5	TRBJ1-2	CASNHNGGDGYTF	TGTGCCAGCAACCATAACGGGGGGGATGGCTACACCTTC
.	.	TRBV2	TRBJ2-5	CASSEQGSGETQYF	TGTGCCAGCAGTGAACAGGGAAGCGGGGAGACCCAGTACTTC
.	.	TRBV30	TRBJ1-5	CAWSLRVDQPQHF	TGTGCCTGGAGTCTCAGGGTAGATCAGCCCCAGCATTTT
.	TRBD1	TRBV7-9	TRBJ1-5	CASSFGQGNQPQHF	TGTGCCAGCAGCTTTGGACAGGGCAATCAGCCCCAGCATTTT
.	.	TRBV18	TRBJ2-6	CASSPLSRSGANVLTF	TGTGCCAGCTCACCACTGTCCCGCTCTGGGGCCAACGTCCTGACTTTC
.	.	TRBV6-4	TRBJ2-6	CASSLRSGANVLTF	TGTGCCAGCAGTTTGAGATCTGGGGCCAACGTCCTGACTTTC
.	.	TRBV24-1	TRBJ2-3	CATSETSETVYF	TGTGCCACCAGTGAAACCTCCGAGACTGTGTATTTT
.	TRBD2	TRBV2	TRBJ2-5	CASRPGLVWETQYF	TGTGCCAGCAGGCCTGGACTAGTCTGGGAGACCCAGTACTTC
few	TRBD1	TRBV7-6	TRBJ2-1	CASSLETGGSYNEQFF	TGTGCCAGCAGCTTAGAGACAGGGGGGTCCTACAATGAGCAGTTCTTC
.	.	TRBV5-1	TRBJ2-2	CASSFSDRPNTGELFF	TGCGCCAGCAGCTTCTCCGACAGACCGAACACCGGGGAGCTGTTTTTT
.	TRBD2	TRBV4-1	TRBJ2-3	CASSQEVWWGLAGSHTQYF	TGCGCCAGCAGCCAAGAGGTATGGTGGGGACTAGCGGGGTCCCATACGCAGTATTTT
.	TRBD1	TRBV19	TRBJ1-5	CASSIAGQSQPQHF	TGTGCCAGTAGTATCGCGGGACAGAGTCAGCCCCAGCATTTT
.	.	TRBV28	TRBJ1-4	CASSDTANEKLFF	TGTGCCAGCAGCGACACTGCTAATGAAAAACTGTTTTTT
.	.	TRBV7-8	TRBJ1-2	CASSLKREYGYTF	TGTGCCAGCAGCTTAAAGCGGGAGTATGGCTACACCTTC
.	.	TRBV24-1	TRBJ1-2	CATSDLQSNYGYTF	TGTGCCACCAGTGATTTGCAGTCTAACTATGGCTACACCTTC
.	.	TRBV4-1	TRBJ2-5	CASSQGRRGRGQETQYF	TGCGCCAGCAGCCAAGGCCGGAGGGGCAGGGGGCAAGAGACCCAGTACTTC
.	.	TRBV27	TRBJ2-7	CASSPRGNAYEQYF	TGTGCCAGCAGTCCCCGGGGAAACGCCTACGAGCAGTACTTC
.	TRBD2	TRBV9	TRBJ2-1	CASSPSPSGGAGNEQFF	TGTGCCAGCAGCCCCTCCCCTAGCGGGGGAGCGGGGAATGAGCAGTTCTTC
.	TRBD1	TRBV18	TRBJ1-4	CASSHDRALSLFF	TGTGCCAGCTCCCACGACAGGGCCCTTTCTCTGTTTTTT
.	TRBD1	TRBV2	TRBJ2-2	CAGSSGTANTGELFF	TGTGCCGGATCCTCCGGGACAGCGAACACCGGGGAGCTGTTTTTT
.	.	TRBV6-2/TRBV6-3	TRBJ1-5	CASSYSTPNSNQPQHF	TGTGCCAGCAGTTACTCGACTCCTAATAGCAATCAGCCCCAGCATTTT
.	.	TRBV2	TRBJ1-3	CASSGLRRVSGNTIYF	TGTGCCAGCAGCGGTCTGCGGAGGGTTTCTGGAAACACCATATATTTT
.	TRBD1	TRBV27	TRBJ1-2	CATYAMGDSYGYTF	TGTGCCACCTATGCCATGGGGGACAGCTATGGCTACACCTTC
.	.	TRBV5-5	TRBJ1-1	CASSFFPRAVGGNTEAFF	TGTGCCAGCAGCTTCTTCCCTCGGGCCGTTGGGGGCAACACTGAAGCTTTCTTT
.	TRBD1	TRBV19	TRBJ1-4	CASSMTGVPGEKLFF	TGTGCCAGTAGTATGACAGGGGTGCCGGGCGAAAAACTGTTTTTT
once	TRBD1	TRBV6-5	TRBJ2-1	CASSPGTGRFLQFF	TGTGCCAGCAGCCCCGGGACAGGGCGGTTCCTACAGTTCTTC
.	.	TRBV24-1	TRBJ1-2	CATSDATFSYGYTF	TGTGCCACCAGTGATGCGACATTCAGCTATGGCTACACCTTC
.	.	TRBV14	TRBJ1-1	CASSQFLVGTEAFF	TGTGCCAGCAGCCAATTTCTGGTCGGCACTGAAGCTTTCTTT
once	.	TRBV12-3/TRBV12-4	TRBJ2-5	CASSKGQETQYF	TGTGCCAGCAGTAAGGGGCAAGAGACCCAGTACTTC
.	TRBD1	TRBV19	TRBJ1-3	CASWTGSGNTIYF	TGTGCCAGTTGGACAGGCTCTGGAAACACCATATATTTT
.	.	TRBV27	TRBJ1-1	CASFGGGTEAFF	TGTGCCAGCTTTGGGGGAGGCACTGAAGCTTTCTTT
.	TRBD1	TRBV6-5	TRBJ1-2	CASSYRQGLVYGYTF	TGTGCCAGCAGTTACCGACAGGGGTTGGTCTATGGCTACACCTTC
.	.	TRBV19	TRBJ1-5	CASSKNRGRGLSSNQPQHF	TGTGCCAGTAGTAAGAATAGGGGCAGGGGCCTATCTAGCAATCAGCCCCAGCATTTT
.	TRBD1	TRBV6-5	TRBJ1-3	CASSPGQDSGNTIYF	TGTGCCAGCAGCCCCGGACAGGACTCTGGAAACACCATATATTTT
.	.	TRBV18	TRBJ2-7	CASSPTGISYEQYF	TGTGCCAGCTCACCTACAGGGATCTCCTACGAGCAGTACTTC
.	TRBD2	TRBV27	TRBJ2-2	CASSFGGGAGELFF	TGTGCCAGCAGTTTCGGCGGGGGGGCCGGGGAGCTGTTTTTT
.	.	TRBV18	TRBJ1-1	CASSPSLQVNTEAFF	TGTGCCAGCTCACCCTCACTGCAGGTGAACACTGAAGCTTTCTTT
.	.	TRBV7-3	TRBJ1-1	CASSPRSQGMNTEAFF	TGTGCCAGCAGCCCCCGATCACAGGGCATGAACACTGAAGCTTTCTTT
.	.	TRBV23-1	TRBJ1-6	CASSQSYGHASSYNSPLHF	TGCGCCAGCAGTCAATCGTACGGACATGCGAGCTCCTATAATTCACCCCTCCACTTT
.	TRBD2	TRBV7-2	TRBJ2-1	CASSFSGGAGNEQFF	TGTGCCAGCAGCTTCTCGGGGGGGGCCGGTAATGAGCAGTTCTTC
.	.	TRBV9	TRBJ1-2	CASSVELHYGYTF	TGTGCCAGCAGCGTAGAGCTACACTATGGCTACACCTTC
once	.	TRBV6-5	TRBJ2-5	CASVRGRETQYF	TGTGCCAGCGTTAGGGGGAGAGAGACCCAGTACTTC
.	.	TRBV5-6	TRBJ1-2	CASSLQPVEGYTF	TGTGCCAGCAGCTTGCAGCCGGTGGAGGGCTACACCTTC
.	TRBD1	TRBV3-1/TRBV3-2	TRBJ1-2	CASSQSSGTGAYGYTF	TGTGCCAGCAGCCAAAGTTCCGGGACAGGGGCTTATGGCTACACCTTC
few	TRBD1	TRBV4-2	TRBJ1-5	CASSQEVDRADQPQHF	TGTGCCAGCAGCCAAGAGGTGGACAGGGCCGATCAGCCCCAGCATTTT
.	.	TRBV2	TRBJ1-5	CASSAGTLDNQPQHF	TGTGCCAGCAGTGCGGGAACCCTAGACAATCAGCCCCAGCATTTT
few	.	TRBV7-2	TRBJ1-2	CASSTQANYGYTF	TGTGCCAGCAGCACACAGGCTAACTATGGCTACACCTTC
.	.	TRBV7-9	TRBJ2-5	CASSLGHNRVGETQYF	TGTGCCAGCAGCTTAGGTCATAACAGGGTCGGGGAGACCCAGTACTTC
.	.	TRBV6-5	TRBJ1-1	CASSYGGEAFF	TGTGCCAGCAGTTACGGAGGTGAAGCTTTCTTT
once	.	TRBV7-2	TRBJ2-1	CASSTWTTPLNNEQFF	TGTGCCAGCAGCACGTGGACAACTCCTTTGAACAATGAGCAGTTCTTC